This T cell receptor (beta chain) was retrieved from a study of CD8 T cells in Susac syndrome. cDNA came from approximately 0.5 to 1 ug RNA primed by random hexamers. immunoSEQ multiplex PCR amplified TCR beta CDR3 across 54 Vbeta, 13 Jbeta. In TCRdb, the immunoSEQ multiplex PCR reads were re-called with MiXCR into one record per CDR3 protein. The sample includes about 130,000 distinct CDR3 sequences, 90% to 95% seen only once; the top ten take 0.09% to 0.15%. The CDR3 extends over 13 amino acids. The V end lost 5 bases, the J end lost 6 bases, and 13 bases lay between the germline ends. In blood CD8+ and CD4+ T cells, TCR beta underwent sequencing. The healthy controls were matched to patients by age and sex.

The V gene is TRBV12-3 or TRBV12-4, the J gene TRBJ2-5; D gene ambiguous. The source material was CD4+ T cells from PBMCs. The TCR was taken from a human donor in good health. The CDR3 protein is CASSLTLEQTQYF. CDR3 DNA sequence: TGTGCCAGCAGTCTTACTTTGGAACAGACCCAGTACTTC.